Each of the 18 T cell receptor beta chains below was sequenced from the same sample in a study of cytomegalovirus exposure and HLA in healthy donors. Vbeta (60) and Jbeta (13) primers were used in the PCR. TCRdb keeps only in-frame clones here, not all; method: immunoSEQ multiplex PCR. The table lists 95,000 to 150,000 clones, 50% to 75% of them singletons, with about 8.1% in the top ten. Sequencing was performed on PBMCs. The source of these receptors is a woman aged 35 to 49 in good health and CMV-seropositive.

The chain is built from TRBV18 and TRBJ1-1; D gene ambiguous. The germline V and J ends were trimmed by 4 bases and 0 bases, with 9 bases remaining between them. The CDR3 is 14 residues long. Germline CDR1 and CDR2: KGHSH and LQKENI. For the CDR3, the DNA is TGTGCCAGCTCACGGCGGTCGTTGAACACTGAAGCTTTCTTT. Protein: CASSRRSLNTEAFF. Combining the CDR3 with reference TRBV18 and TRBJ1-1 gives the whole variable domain NAGVMQNPRHLVRRRGQEARLRCSPMKGHSHVYWYRQLPEEGLKFMVYLQKENIIDESGMPKERFSAEFPKEGPSILRIQQVVRGDSAAYFCASSRRSLNTEAFFGQGTRLTVV.

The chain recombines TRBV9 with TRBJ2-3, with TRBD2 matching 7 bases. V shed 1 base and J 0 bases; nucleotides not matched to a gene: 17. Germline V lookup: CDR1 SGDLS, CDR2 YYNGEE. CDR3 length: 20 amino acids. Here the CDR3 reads CASSVPMKGRGGASTDTQYF. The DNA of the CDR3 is TGTGCCAGCAGCGTACCAATGAAGGGTCGCGGGGGAGCTAGCACAGATACGCAGTATTTT.

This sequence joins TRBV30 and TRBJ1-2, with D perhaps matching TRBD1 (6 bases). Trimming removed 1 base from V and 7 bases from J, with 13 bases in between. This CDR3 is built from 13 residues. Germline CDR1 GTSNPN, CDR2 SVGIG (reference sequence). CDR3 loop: CAWSGQAVLGYTF. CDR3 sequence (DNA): TGTGCCTGGAGTGGACAGGCCGTCCTTGGCTACACCTTC.

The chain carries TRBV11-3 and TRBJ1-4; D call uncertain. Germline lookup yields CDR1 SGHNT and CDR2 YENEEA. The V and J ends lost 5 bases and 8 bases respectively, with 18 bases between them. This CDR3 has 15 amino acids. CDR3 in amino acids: CASSPPGQAKEKLFF. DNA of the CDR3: TGTGCCAGCAGCCCCCCCGGCCAGGCGAAGGAAAAACTGTTTTTT.

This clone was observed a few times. CDR3 protein: CASSPLAGAGQFF. Here the CDR3 DNA reads TGTGCCAGTAGTCCACTAGCGGGAGCAGGGCAGTTCTTC. The rearrangement uses TRBV19 and TRBJ2-1; TRBD2 matches 11 bases. Germline-derived CDR1 and CDR2 are LNHDA and SQIVND (reference sequence). Losses at the gene ends were 5 bases for V and 12 bases for J; bases not matched to a gene: 6. The CDR3 extends over 13 amino acids. The entire variable domain, with the rest obtained from reference TRBV19 and TRBJ2-1, is as follows: DGGITQSPKYLFRKEGQNVTLSCEQNLNHDAMYWYRQDPGQGLRLIYYSQIVNDFQKGDIAEGYSVSREKKESFPLTVTSAQKNPTAFYLCASSPLAGAGQFFGPGTRLTVL.

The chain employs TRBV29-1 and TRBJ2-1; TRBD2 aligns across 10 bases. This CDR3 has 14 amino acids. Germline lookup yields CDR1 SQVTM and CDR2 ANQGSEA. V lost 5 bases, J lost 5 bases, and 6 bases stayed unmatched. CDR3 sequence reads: CSVSGTSDNNEQFF. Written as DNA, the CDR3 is TGCAGCGTTTCCGGGACTAGCGATAACAATGAGCAGTTCTTC.

This CDR3 reads CASREQGNTEAFF. In DNA form, the CDR3 reads TGTGCCAGCAGGGAACAGGGGAACACTGAAGCTTTCTTT. The chain uses TRBV6-1 and TRBJ1-1; D is perhaps TRBD1 (6 bases). The CDR3 is made up of 13 amino acids. Trimming cost V 6 bases and J 1 base, with 9 bases left between them. The germline gives CDR1 MNHNS, CDR2 SASEGT.

CDR3 sequence reads: CASSISGGAYEQYF. CDR3 coding DNA: TGTGCCAGCAGCATAAGCGGGGGGGCCTACGAGCAGTACTTC. The V call is TRBV11-2, the J call TRBJ2-7; 10 bases line up with TRBD2. CDR1 and CDR2 from the germline V gene are SGHAT and FQNNGV. Trimming at V came to 5 bases and at J to 2 bases, leaving 3 bases not matched to a gene. CDR3 length: 14 amino acids.

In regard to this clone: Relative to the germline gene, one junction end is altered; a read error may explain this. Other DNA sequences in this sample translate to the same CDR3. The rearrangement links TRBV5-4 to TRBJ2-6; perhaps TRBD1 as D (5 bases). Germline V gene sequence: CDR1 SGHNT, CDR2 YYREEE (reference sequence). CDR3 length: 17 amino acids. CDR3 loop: CASSLGPGYSGANVLTF. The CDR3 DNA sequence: TGTGCCAGCAGCTTGGGTCCAGGCTACTCTGGGGCCAACGTCCTGACCTTC.

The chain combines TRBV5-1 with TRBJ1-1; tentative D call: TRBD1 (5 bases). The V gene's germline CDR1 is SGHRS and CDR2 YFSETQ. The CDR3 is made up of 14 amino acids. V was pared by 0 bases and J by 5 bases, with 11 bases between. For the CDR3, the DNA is TGCGCCAGCAGCTTGGAAAGGGAGGGGACTGAAGCTTTCTTT. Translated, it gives CASSLEREGTEAFF.

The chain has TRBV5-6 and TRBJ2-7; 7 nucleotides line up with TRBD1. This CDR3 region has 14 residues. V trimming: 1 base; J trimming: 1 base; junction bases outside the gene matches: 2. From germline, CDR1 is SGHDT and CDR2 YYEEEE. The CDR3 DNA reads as TGTGCCAGCAGCTTGCAGGACAGGTCCTACGAGCAGTACTTC. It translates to CASSLQDRSYEQYF.

DNA of the CDR3: TGTGCCAGAACGGACAGGTCACCCTCGTACAATGAGCAGTTCTTC. Translated: CARTDRSPSYNEQFF. The chain recombines TRBV21-1 with TRBJ2-1; the table gives TRBD1 as D, unverified against the DNA. TRBV21-1 is given as a pseudogene. This CDR3 contains 15 residues.

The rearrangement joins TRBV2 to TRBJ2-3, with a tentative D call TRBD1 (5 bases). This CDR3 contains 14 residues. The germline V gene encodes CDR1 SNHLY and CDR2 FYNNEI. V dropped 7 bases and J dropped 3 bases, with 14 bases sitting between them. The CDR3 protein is CASKPGQGTDTQYF. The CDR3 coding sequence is TGTGCCAGCAAGCCGGGTCAGGGTACAGATACGCAGTATTTT.

In DNA, the CDR3 is TGCGCCAGCAGCCCCCCCCGGGACAGCCTAAATGAGCAGTTCTTC. Translated, it gives CASSPPRDSLNEQFF. This sequence joins TRBV5-1 and TRBJ2-1; 7 nucleotides agree with TRBD1. After removal of 4 bases from V and 7 bases from J, the junction contained 11 bases not matched to a gene. From germline, CDR1 is SGHRS and CDR2 YFSETQ. The CDR3 is 15 residues long.

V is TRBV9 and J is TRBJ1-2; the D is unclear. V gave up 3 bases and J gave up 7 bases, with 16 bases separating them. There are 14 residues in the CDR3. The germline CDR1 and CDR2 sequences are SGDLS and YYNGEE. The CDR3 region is CASSESQTALGYTF. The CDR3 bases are TGTGCCAGCAGCGAGTCACAGACGGCCCTTGGCTACACCTTC.

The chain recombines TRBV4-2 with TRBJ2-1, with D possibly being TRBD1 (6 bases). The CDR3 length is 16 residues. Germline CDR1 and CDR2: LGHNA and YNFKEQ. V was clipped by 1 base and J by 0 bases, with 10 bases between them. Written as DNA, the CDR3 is TGTGCCAGCAGCCAAGTTACGACAGGCTCCTACAATGAGCAGTTCTTC. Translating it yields CASSQVTTGSYNEQFF.

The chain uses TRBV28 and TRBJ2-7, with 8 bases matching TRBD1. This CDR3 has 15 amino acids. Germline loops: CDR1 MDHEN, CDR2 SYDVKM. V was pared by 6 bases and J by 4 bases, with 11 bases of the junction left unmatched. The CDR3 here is CASRYPQGAGYEQYF. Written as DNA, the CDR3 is TGTGCCAGCAGATATCCTCAGGGGGCGGGATACGAGCAGTACTTC.

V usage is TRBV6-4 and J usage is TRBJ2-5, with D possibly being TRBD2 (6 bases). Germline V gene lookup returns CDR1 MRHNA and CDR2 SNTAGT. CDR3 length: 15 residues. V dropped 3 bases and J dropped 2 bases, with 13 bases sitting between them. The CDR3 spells CASSEFSGEQETQYF. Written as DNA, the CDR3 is TGTGCCAGCAGTGAGTTTAGCGGAGAGCAAGAGACCCAGTACTTC.